The present T cell receptor (beta chain) was sequenced within a study of shared clonotypes between healthy human individuals. Every subset's genomic DNA went evenly onto several immunoSEQ plates. The sequenced material, unsorted PBMC DNA, was run on ten immunoSEQ deep assay plates. Method: immunoSEQ multiplex PCR; TCRdb's copy keeps in-frame clones and lacks some. The table shows hundreds of thousands of clones, with around 77% occurring only once. Those who donated, Caucasian adults without exception, all lived in Nashville, Tennessee. Of note for this clone: A far larger clone is one base from this, pointing to a likely read error.

Germline lookup yields CDR1 SGHDT and CDR2 YYEEEE. The CDR3 has 12 residues. The sequencing input was PBMCs. V and J are TRBV5-6 and TRBJ1-2, with a possible D match to TRBD1 (6 bases). The receptor was derived from a woman in her thirties or forties in good health. Some clones in this sample may be carry-over from other donors' samples. CDR3 sequence reads: CASSRGAYGHTF. CDR3 sequence (DNA): TGTGCCAGCAGCCGGGGGGCCTATGGCCACACCTTC.